This T cell receptor (beta chain) was observed in a study of T cell responses to AZD1222 COVID-19 vaccine. Regarding the study as a whole: Baseline antibody screening turned up just six seropositive AZD1222 recipients. All repertoire sampling was performed exclusively after the peak T cell response. Clonal diversity was possibly underestimated, and white British individuals and females predominated among donors.

Assay used: immunoSEQ multiplex PCR; TCRdb lists only in-frame clones, some missing. The sample contains fewer than 80,000 clones, 79% of which appear only once. Trimming took 7 bases from V and 0 from J, leaving 13 bases between them. This CDR3 has 15 amino acids. The germline CDR1 and CDR2 sequences are MDHEN and SYDVKM. Of note for this clone: What it binds is unknown.

The sequencing here drew on peripheral blood, taken on day 0 of MenACWY control vaccination. The V and J genes are TRBV28 and TRBJ2-1; D is ambiguous. The sequence came from an adult in good health. For the CDR3, the DNA is TGTGCCAGCATAGACCAGTTACCCTCCTACAATGAGCAGTTCTTC. As protein: CASIDQLPSYNEQFF.